These 22 T cell receptor beta chains came from one sample sequenced in a study of T-cell reconstitution after alpha-beta-depleted transplantation in children. TCRbeta library construction was performed incorporating unique molecular identifiers. TCRdb processed the PCR reads anew with MiXCR; each CDR3 protein has one entry. Among under 140,000 distinct CDR3 sequences listed, approximately 10% were seen once. Sample: PBMCs from the stem cell graft donor, taken from the stem cell graft. The receptors derive from a human donor who donated a stem cell graft to a child with acute lymphoblastic leukemia.

This clonotype was seen at least ten times. The chain has TRBV5-1 and TRBJ2-3; 8 nucleotides match TRBD1. From germline, CDR1 is SGHRS and CDR2 YFSETQ. CDR3 length: 15 residues. V lost 4 bases and J lost 0; bases outside the gene matches: 4. The DNA for the CDR3 is TGCGCCAGCAGCCCCCGGGACAGGAGCACAGATACGCAGTATTTT. It yields the protein CASSPRDRSTDTQYF.

Notes on this clonotype: A read error may be the cause here, since a much bigger clone is one base away. V is TRBV30 and J is TRBJ2-7; 10 bases agree with TRBD1. The CDR3 runs 15 residues. Germline loops: CDR1 GTSNPN, CDR2 SVGIG (reference sequence). The CDR3 sequence: CAWSAGQGTSYERYF. Here the CDR3 DNA reads TGTGCCTGGAGCGCGGGACAGGGGACCTCCTACGAGCGGTACTTC.

There are many counts of this clonotype. J is TRBJ1-6 and V is TRBV14; D remains unclear. V was cut by 1 base and J by 6 bases, with 13 bases left in between. Germline V lookup: CDR1 SGHDN, CDR2 FVKESK. The CDR3 totals 16 residues. This chain's CDR3 is CASSQGFRYRNSPLHF. The CDR3 DNA reads as TGTGCCAGCAGCCAAGGGTTCCGGTATCGTAATTCACCCCTCCACTTT.

This clonotype appeared once. The chain recombines TRBV7-2 with TRBJ2-1; maybe TRBD2 (7 bases). V was pared by 1 base and J by 10 bases, with 14 bases between. Looked up from germline, CDR1 is SGHTA and CDR2 is FQGNSA. There are 14 residues in the CDR3. The CDR3 here is CASSLVRGGEEQFF. CDR3 nucleotide sequence: TGTGCCAGCAGCTTAGTACGCGGGGGCGAAGAGCAGTTCTTC.

The sample holds many counts of this clonotype. The chain is built from TRBV6-2 or TRBV6-3 and TRBJ2-7; D unresolved. The CDR3 length is 13 residues. Germline V CDR1 and CDR2: MNHEY, SVGEGT. The V end was cut by 3 bases, the J end by 3 bases, with 9 bases between. CDR3 protein: CASSYWVDYEQYF. The DNA of the CDR3 is TGTGCCAGCAGTTATTGGGTGGACTACGAGCAGTACTTC.

This clonotype was found many times. This chain uses TRBV5-1 with TRBJ2-7; the D call may be TRBD1 or TRBD2 (5 bases each). Per the germline V gene, CDR1 is SGHRS and CDR2 is YFSETQ. V shed 0 bases and J shed 2 bases, with 12 bases lying between them. The CDR3 has 15 amino acids. In DNA, the CDR3 is TGCGCCAGCAGCTTGGTAGGGGACCCAACCTACGAGCAGTACTTC. This codes for CASSLVGDPTYEQYF.

This clonotype was seen repeatedly, ten times or more. The chain joins TRBV5-1 to TRBJ2-3; a weak D match, TRBD1 (5 bases). In germline, CDR1 is SGHRS, CDR2 YFSETQ. V was trimmed by 4 bases and J by 5 bases, leaving 11 bases between them. The CDR3 is 13 residues long. Here the CDR3 reads CASSKQERDTQYF. Here the CDR3 DNA reads TGCGCCAGCAGCAAACAGGAAAGAGATACGCAGTATTTT.

In its sample, this clonotype was seen many times. V is TRBV7-9 and J is TRBJ2-7; 12 bases agree with TRBD1. The CDR3 extends over 14 amino acids. Germline CDR1 is SEHNR and CDR2 is FQNEAQ (reference sequence). The V segment lost 5 bases and the J segment 4 bases; nucleotides outside the gene matches: 3. The CDR3 DNA sequence: TGTGCCAGCAGCCCGGGACAGGGGGCTTACGAGCAGTACTTC. Its translation: CASSPGQGAYEQYF.

This clonotype was counted many times. The CDR3 nucleotides read TGTGCCAGCAGCCTTCTTGGCTATTCAAGCTTCGATACGCAGTATTTT. Its protein is CASSLLGYSSFDTQYF. The chain joins TRBV3-1 to TRBJ2-3; D is ambiguous. V was cut by 4 bases and J by 6 bases, with 20 bases left in between. This CDR3 contains 16 residues. The germline V gene has CDR1 LGHDT and CDR2 YNNKEL (reference sequence).

This clonotype was seen at least ten times. The chain links TRBV19 to TRBJ2-7, with a possible D match to TRBD1 (6 bases). The germline V gene has CDR1 LNHDA and CDR2 SQIVND (reference sequence). The CDR3 extends over 15 amino acids. V lost 4 bases and J lost 1, with 14 bases in between. The DNA for the CDR3 is TGTGCCAGTAGTACAACCGGGACATCTTCCTACGAGCAGTACTTC. Protein: CASSTTGTSSYEQYF.

This clonotype has at least ten counts. V is TRBV9 and J is TRBJ2-3; D perhaps matches TRBD2 (5 bases). The CDR3 has 14 residues. Germline V lookup: CDR1 SGDLS, CDR2 YYNGEE. With 0 bases removed from V and 1 base from J, the gap between germline ends came to 6 bases. The CDR3 spells CASSVDGGTDTQYF. The CDR3 DNA follows: TGTGCCAGCAGCGTAGACGGGGGCACAGATACGCAGTATTTT.

The sample holds many counts of this clonotype. V gene TRBV30 combines with J gene TRBJ1-6; weak D call: TRBD1 (5 bases). The V gene lost 0 bases and the J gene lost 7 bases, with 13 bases spanning the gap. This CDR3 has 15 amino acids. CDR1 is GTSNPN, CDR2 SVGIG, per germline (reference sequence). The CDR3 nucleotides read TGTGCCTGGAGTGTATGGGGCTCGTCGAATTCACCCCTCCACTTT. Residues: CAWSVWGSSNSPLHF.

This clonotype came up many times. In DNA, the CDR3 is TGCGCCAGCAGCCTGTTCGACAGGGTTGCCACCGGGGAGCTGTTTTTT. Translated: CASSLFDRVATGELFF. The chain has TRBV5-1 and TRBJ2-2, with 7 bases identical to TRBD1. CDR1 and CDR2 from the germline V gene are SGHRS and YFSETQ. This CDR3 contains 16 residues. V shed 4 bases, J shed 4 bases, and the junction held 10 bases outside the gene matches.

Many counts were recorded for this clonotype. The CDR3 DNA reads as TGTGCCAGCAGTTCCGAACTGGGGGCAGCTGAAAAACTGTTTTTT. Its translation is CASSSELGAAEKLFF. The V gene is TRBV12-3 or TRBV12-4, the J gene TRBJ1-4, with D possibly TRBD1 on 6 matching bases. The CDR3 is 15 amino acids. Trimming removed 4 bases at V and 7 bases at J, with 16 bases between.

As to this clonotype: The germline gene is not matched at one end of the junction; a read error may be the cause. The gene calls are TRBV5-6 and TRBJ2-1; no definite D call. The germline gives CDR1 SGHDT, CDR2 YYEEEE. The CDR3 has 14 residues. Here the CDR3 DNA reads TGTGCCAGCGGCCCCTGGCTCCAGATCTCCCCGTGGGTCTTC. Amino acid sequence: CASGPWLQISPWVF.

This clonotype was seen many times. V usage is TRBV29-1 and J usage is TRBJ2-4; 11 nucleotides match TRBD1. The CDR3 runs 18 residues. The V segment lost 0 bases and the J segment 1 base; nucleotides outside the gene matches: 8. Germline CDR1 SQVTM, CDR2 ANQGSEA. The CDR3 DNA reads TGCAGCGTTGAAGATATAGGACAGGGGGCTATCGCCAAAAACATTCAGTACTTC. Translated: CSVEDIGQGAIAKNIQYF.

CDR3 sequence (DNA): TGTGCCAGCTCACAGACAGGGGGGGACAATCAGCCCCAGCATTTT. This gives the protein CASSQTGGDNQPQHF. The chain couples TRBV18 to TRBJ1-5, with TRBD1 matching over 9 bases. Germline CDR1 and CDR2: KGHSH and LQKENI. The CDR3 covers 15 residues. The V and J ends lost 4 bases and 3 bases, in that order; junction bases with no gene match: 4.

This clonotype was observed at least ten times. The chain combines TRBV5-1 with TRBJ1-3, with TRBD1 as a possible D gene (5 bases). This CDR3 has 15 amino acids. Per germline, CDR1 SGHRS and CDR2 YFSETQ. V was clipped by 0 bases and J by 2 bases, with 9 bases between them. CDR3 nucleotides: TGCGCCAGCAGCTTGGATGGGGCGGCTGGAAACACCATATATTTT. Translation gives CASSLDGAAGNTIYF.

This clonotype was recorded at least ten times. The genes are TRBV9 and TRBJ2-7, with 8 bases lining up with TRBD1. V shed 0 bases and J 5 bases; nucleotides not matched to a gene: 10. Germline V gives CDR1 SGDLS, CDR2 YYNGEE. There are 16 residues in the CDR3. The CDR3, as DNA: TGTGCCAGCAGCGTAGGGATTTCGGACAGGGCCCACGAGCAGTACTTC. It codes for CASSVGISDRAHEQYF.

The table lists this clonotype with many counts. V gene TRBV12-3 or TRBV12-4 combines with J gene TRBJ1-4; TRBD1 aligns across 7 bases. With V trimmed by 4 bases and J by 1 base, 3 bases remained unmatched. CDR3 size: 15 residues. This chain's CDR3 is CASSSQGGTNEKLFF. CDR3 DNA sequence: TGTGCCAGCAGTTCGCAGGGGGGAACTAATGAAAAACTGTTTTTT.

This clonotype was observed many times. The chain carries TRBV12-3 or TRBV12-4 and TRBJ2-1, with TRBD2 identical over 10 bases. This CDR3 has 16 amino acids. Trimming at V came to 0 bases and at J to 7 bases, leaving 6 bases not matched to a gene. The CDR3 sequence: CASSLARAGGLNEQFF. The CDR3 DNA reads TGTGCCAGCAGTTTAGCCCGAGCGGGAGGGCTTAATGAGCAGTTCTTC.

CDR3 DNA: TGTGCCAGCAGCTTAGGAAGCGGGAGCGGGGACCCTCAGTTCTTC. As protein: CASSLGSGSGDPQFF. The rearrangement links TRBV7-8 to TRBJ2-1; the match to TRBD2 covers 8 bases. Germline V gene lookup returns CDR1 SGHVS and CDR2 FQNEAQ. This CDR3 has 15 residues. With 1 base clipped from V and 13 bases from J, the junction kept 12 bases outside the gene matches.